The sequence of this T cell receptor (beta chain) was determined in a study of blood T cell repertoires in COVID-19. Overall study: There were acute and convalescent COVID-19 samples, and they came from the United States, Italy and Spain. T cells, B-cell-depleted T cells, or PBMCs supplied cDNA or gDNA.

Germline V gives CDR1 SGHDT, CDR2 YYEEEE. V dropped 0 bases and J dropped 7 bases, with 11 bases sitting between them. The CDR3 has 14 amino acids. Authors' analysis steps: Reference gene primer amplification yielded estimated nucleated cell counts. Using immunoSEQ multiplex PCR, the repertoire was profiled, and TCRdb retains in-frame clones only, with some absent. Clonal size and the V and J genes are those of that table, whereas D and trimming came from the DNA. Of some 97,000 clones detected, about 77% appear once; the ten largest clones hold around a third. Input material: peripheral blood. V usage is TRBV5-6 and J usage is TRBJ1-5; D perhaps matches TRBD1 (5 bases). The sequence came from an older man with active or convalescent COVID-19. The CDR3 DNA reads as TGTGCCAGCAGCTTGGCCCCAGGGATCCAGCCCCAGCATTTT. Encoded protein: CASSLAPGIQPQHF.